This entry concerns a single T cell receptor (beta chain). What antigen it recognizes has not been identified. The input lacks base qualities; no much larger clone sits a single base away. The library relied on 5' RACE. TCRdb records Illumina HiSeq 2500 as the sequencer. A second PCR of roughly 6 to 11 cycles was run with a J-beta primer mix and a sample-barcoded 5' primer. A unique molecular identifier was introduced onto each TCR beta cDNA molecule by a template-switch 5' adaptor carrying 12 random nucleotides. At least 3 million CDR3-containing paired-end reads were obtained from each sample. All of the RNA was converted into first-strand cDNA using the Mint cDNA synthesis kit, with a TRBC-specific oligonucleotide serving as the primer. All cDNA was treated with uracil-DNA glycosylase and then went through a first 18-cycle PCR with the universal primers M1SS and BC2_uni_R. From the authors' description of their analysis: Each sample was normalized by randomly selecting 1 million high-quality reads, each carrying a distinct molecular identifier. Reads sharing molecular identifiers were discarded rather than binned into consensus sequences. MiTCR, with a Q25 quality threshold and the strictest error-elimination algorithm, was used for CDR3 identification, clonotype clustering and error correction. A nonparametric unseen species model with Euler transformation was used to estimate a lower bound on total TCR beta diversity. TCRdb redid the processing of the public reads, applying fastp at Q25 and MiXCR, and retained in-frame beta chains. Each record represents a unique CDR3 protein, reported with the most common genes and DNA among its rows. In this record, the V and J calls reflect TCRdb's handling and not the investigators' own analysis. The sample table lists roughly 1.5 million distinct CDR3 sequences, roughly 43% of them with a count of one. The ten largest clones capture about 3.8% of the sample.

These data originate in a study of blood T cells in healthy people across ages (dated by TCRdb to 2013 to 2016). With regard to the full study: In model experiments, template switching captured about one uniquely barcoded TCR beta cDNA molecule for every two T cells. Age-related changes in TCR beta repertoire diversity were measured in the study by deep sequencing normalized with unique cDNA molecular identifiers. The donors were divided into four age groups: young (average approximately 16 years), middle-aged (about 39), aged (about 60) and long-lived (approximately 74). To avoid experimental bias, donors of different ages were spread randomly across the sequencing lanes. Using the same blood draw, the study looked at two additional independent replicas of 1 million unique cDNA reads for two donors, one aged 18 to 30 and the other aged 80 or older.

The donors were roughly 38 Caucasian individuals from Russia, aged roughly 6 to 100 years, who were systemically healthy. Each donor gave around 9 milliliters of peripheral blood, collected into EDTA-treated Vacutainer tubes. Ficoll-Paque density-gradient centrifugation was used to isolate PBMCs, with at least 6.5 million per sample. Trizol reagent was used to extract total RNA from PBMCs, with at least 5.5 micrograms per sample. Naive CD45RAhigh/CD27high T cell percentages were measured by flow cytometry on a PBMC aliquot from every donor. The CDR3 starts with the cysteine, ends with the phenylalanine, and has 16 residues. Only the CDR3 DNA is retained, 48 bases long and in frame from the first base. Germline trimming amounts to 2 bases on V and 0 bases on J, with 3 as the count of junction bases outside the gene matches. CDR1 is given as SNHLY and CDR2 as FYNNEI, both from the germline V gene. Broader findings and caveats from the paper: The long-lived group showed more naive CD4+ T cells, fewer expanded clones and increased TCR diversity than the aged group, suggesting age selection. As age increased, observed TCR beta diversity per million T cells dropped in a roughly linear way, and a significant reduction was already evident by age about 36. There was a strong correlation between observed TCR beta diversity and the percentage of naive T cells measured by flow cytometry. Estimates of total diversity based on one million sequenced T cells were regarded as lower bounds and as underestimates. Because profiling used bulk unsorted PBMCs, naive and antigen-experienced compartments could not be compared conclusively. The CMV infection status of donors was not known, potentially confounding age-related changes in expanded clonotypes.

The rearranged segments are TRBV2 and TRBJ2-1; 8 nucleotides in the junction match TRBD2. This sequence was found in a woman in her late teens or twenties in good health. The sequenced sample was blood. The CDR3 has the sequence CASSESREGSYNEQFF. The nucleotide sequence is TGTGCCAGCAGTGAATCACGGGAGGGCTCCTACAATGAGCAGTTCTTC.